These 30 T cell receptor beta chains came from one sample sequenced in a study of OX40 agonist ivuxolimab in advanced cancers. Profiling relied on immunoSEQ multiplex PCR, and the TCRdb table lists in-frame clones only, not all of them. The table includes 50,000 to 75,000 clones, roughly 77% detected once. This specimen consisted of CD4+ or CD8+ T cells sorted from blood, obtained in a trial of the OX40 agonist ivuxolimab. These receptors were taken from an adult with an advanced solid tumor such as melanoma, head and neck, liver or kidney cancer.

V gene TRBV7-3 combines with J gene TRBJ1-1; 9 positions match TRBD1. Looked up from germline, CDR1 is SGHTA and CDR2 is FQGTGA. The V and J ends lost 5 bases and 5 bases, in that order; junction bases with no gene match: 9. The CDR3 totals 15 residues. In DNA form, the CDR3 reads TGTGCCAGCAGCCTTACAGGGGGCGCGGAGACTGAAGCTTTCTTT. It specifies CASSLTGGAETEAFF.

The J gene is TRBJ2-3, the V gene TRBV14; TRBD2 agrees at 10 bases. Germline CDR1 is SGHDN and CDR2 is FVKESK. J gave up 3 bases and V 3 bases, and 12 bases lay outside the gene matches. The CDR3 spans 18 residues. The CDR3 sequence is CASSHLSMASGSTDTQYF. As DNA, the CDR3 is TGTGCCAGCAGCCACCTGTCGATGGCTAGCGGGAGTACAGATACGCAGTATTTT.

The chain couples TRBV11-2 to TRBJ2-1; 11 nucleotides agree with TRBD1. CDR1 and CDR2 from the germline V gene are SGHAT and FQNNGV. This CDR3 has 14 amino acids. The J segment lost 6 bases and the V segment lost 4 bases, leaving 2 bases of the junction unmatched. CDR3 in amino acids: CASSSGTGGNEQFF. In DNA, the CDR3 is TGTGCCAGCAGCTCAGGGACAGGGGGCAATGAGCAGTTCTTC.

The chain is built from TRBV5-1 and TRBJ1-1, with D maybe TRBD1 (6 bases). Trimming left V 0 bases short and J 2 bases short, with 11 bases between. Germline CDR1 is SGHRS and CDR2 is YFSETQ. The CDR3 runs 15 residues. Here the CDR3 reads CASSLGAGANTEAFF. The CDR3 bases are TGCGCCAGCAGCTTGGGGGCAGGGGCAAACACTGAAGCTTTCTTT.

The chain combines TRBV10-3 with TRBJ2-3; weak D call: TRBD2 (6 bases). This CDR3 region has 13 residues. Trimming took 4 bases from V and 1 from J, leaving 6 bases between them. Germline V gene data show CDR1 as ENHRY and CDR2 as SYGVKD. The CDR3 region is CAISGGGTDTQYF. The CDR3 DNA reads as TGTGCCATCAGTGGGGGGGGCACAGATACGCAGTATTTT.

This sequence joins TRBV5-1 and TRBJ1-5; possibly TRBD1 for D (5 bases). From germline, CDR1 is SGHRS and CDR2 YFSETQ. Trimming pared 0 bases from V and 5 bases from J, leaving 12 bases between. The CDR3 consists of 15 residues. CDR3: CASSLAAGRDQPQHF. The CDR3 coding sequence is TGCGCCAGCAGCTTGGCCGCAGGGCGGGATCAGCCCCAGCATTTT.

The CDR3 DNA is TGTGCCAGCAGCTTACTGGGGACTAGCGGGATGGAGCAGTACTTC. The encoded protein is CASSLLGTSGMEQYF. This chain uses TRBV7-2 with TRBJ2-7; 13 nucleotides align to TRBD2. With V trimmed by 2 bases and J by 7 bases, 5 bases remained unmatched. Germline V CDR1 and CDR2: SGHTA, FQGNSA. This CDR3 comprises 15 residues.

V usage is TRBV25-1 and J usage is TRBJ1-3; D is possibly TRBD1 (6 bases). Germline V gives CDR1 MGHDK, CDR2 SYGVNS. Trimming stripped 4 bases from V and 2 bases from J, with 18 bases between. This CDR3 contains 17 residues. CDR3 bases: TGTGCCAGCAGTGGACAGGCCGGGGACGCGACTGGAAACACCATATATTTT. Translated: CASSGQAGDATGNTIYF.

The chain is built from TRBV7-6 and TRBJ2-1; D gene uncertain. This CDR3 has 15 residues. The V end lost 0 bases, the J end lost 10 bases, and 16 bases lay between the germline ends. Looked up from germline, CDR1 is SGHVS and CDR2 is FNYEAQ. The CDR3 bases are TGTGCCAGCAGCTTAGCTAGCCGGATGACTGGGGAGCAGTTCTTC. It specifies CASSLASRMTGEQFF.

The J gene is TRBJ1-1, the V gene TRBV6-6, with 9 bases lining up with TRBD1. V shed 5 bases, J shed 8 bases, and the junction held 9 bases outside the gene matches. Per germline, CDR1 MNHNY and CDR2 SVGAGI (reference sequence). The length of the CDR3 is 14 residues. CDR3 nucleotide sequence: TGTGCCAGCAGTACATCCGGGACAGGGCGAGAAGCTTTCTTT. Translating gives CASSTSGTGREAFF.

CDR3 nucleotides: TGTGCCAGCAGCTTAGGTGGGGGAAGGCTTAGCAATGAGCAGTTCTTC. Protein: CASSLGGGRLSNEQFF. This chain links TRBV7-6 with TRBJ2-1, with D perhaps given as TRBD1 or TRBD2 (5 bases each). Trimming took off 1 base at V and 6 bases at J, with 16 bases between the two ends. The CDR3 has 16 amino acids. CDR1 is SGHVS, CDR2 FNYEAQ, per germline.

The chain carries TRBV28 and TRBJ2-7; the match to TRBD1 covers 7 bases. The germline V gene encodes CDR1 MDHEN and CDR2 SYDVKM. The ends lost 6 bases at V and 4 bases at J; junction bases unmatched: 6. The CDR3 runs to 13 residues. The CDR3 here is CASSLGTVYEQYF. DNA for the CDR3: TGTGCCAGCAGCTTGGGGACAGTGTACGAGCAGTACTTC.

V gene TRBV10-3 combines with J gene TRBJ2-3; 13 nucleotides match TRBD2. Germline CDR1 ENHRY, CDR2 SYGVKD. Losses at the gene ends were 2 bases for V and 6 bases for J; bases not matched to a gene: 11. The CDR3 has 18 residues. The DNA of the CDR3 is TGTGCCATCAGTGAGCAAGGACTAGCGGGGGCCGCACGGGATACGCAGTATTTT. Translating gives CAISEQGLAGAARDTQYF.

The V and J genes are TRBV12-5 and TRBJ2-2, with D hard to call. V was trimmed by 4 bases and J by 4 bases, leaving 10 bases between them. The V gene's germline CDR1 is LGHNT and CDR2 FRNRAP. The CDR3 totals 14 residues. CDR3 sequence reads: CASGSPATTGELFF. The CDR3 DNA reads TGTGCTAGTGGTTCCCCGGCCACCACCGGGGAGCTGTTTTTT.

The rearrangement joins TRBV7-8 to TRBJ2-2, with 9 bases that match TRBD2. Germline V gives CDR1 SGHVS, CDR2 FQNEAQ. The CDR3 is made up of 16 amino acids. The trim removed 5 bases at V and 5 bases at J, leaving 9 bases unmatched. The CDR3 loop is CASSETGTSLTGELFF. The CDR3 nucleotides are TGTGCCAGCAGCGAAACCGGGACTAGCTTAACCGGGGAGCTGTTTTTT.

The chain combines TRBV29-1 with TRBJ1-2; D possibly corresponds to TRBD1 (5 bases). Germline CDR1 reads SQVTM; CDR2 reads ANQGSEA. Deletions cut 1 base from V and 7 bases from J, with 13 bases between. CDR3 size: 13 residues. The CDR3 region is CSVEGWGGSGYTF. The CDR3 DNA is TGCAGCGTTGAAGGTTGGGGGGGGAGTGGCTACACCTTC.

The V call is TRBV30, the J call TRBJ1-5; D perhaps matches TRBD1 (5 bases). V dropped 0 bases and J dropped 6 bases, with 18 bases sitting between them. This CDR3 comprises 16 residues. Germline-derived CDR1 and CDR2 are GTSNPN and SVGIG (reference sequence). In DNA, the CDR3 is TGTGCCTGGAGTGTACGTGGGACGGCGGGGAGTCAGCCCCAGCATTTT. The encoded protein is CAWSVRGTAGSQPQHF.

V usage is TRBV29-1 and J usage is TRBJ1-2; D is possibly TRBD1 (5 bases). V lost 7 bases and J 3 bases, leaving 21 bases between the germline ends. CDR1 SQVTM and CDR2 ANQGSEA come from the germline V gene. The CDR3 extends over 15 amino acids. This CDR3 is CSGRGGTAGDYGYTF. CDR3 sequence (DNA): TGCAGCGGCCGGGGAGGGACCGCGGGAGACTATGGCTACACCTTC.

The chain combines TRBV7-9 with TRBJ2-7, with a tentative D call TRBD2 (5 bases). Trimming took off 5 bases at V and 3 bases at J, with 14 bases between the two ends. Germline V gene data show CDR1 as SEHNR and CDR2 as FQNEAQ (reference sequence). This CDR3 spans 14 amino acids. CDR3 sequence: CASSAGGSLYEQYF. In DNA, the CDR3 is TGTGCCAGCAGCGCCGGAGGTAGCCTCTACGAGCAGTACTTC.

V and J are TRBV19 and TRBJ1-1; D call uncertain. With 2 bases removed from V and 5 bases from J, the gap between germline ends came to 9 bases. The CDR3 contains 13 residues. The germline gives CDR1 LNHDA, CDR2 SQIVND (reference sequence). The chain's CDR3 is CASSIIEGTEAFF. Here the CDR3 DNA reads TGTGCCAGTAGTATAATCGAGGGTACTGAAGCTTTCTTT.

This chain links TRBV4-2 with TRBJ1-4; no firm D call. V was trimmed by 0 bases and J by 5 bases, leaving 13 bases between them. Germline CDR1 is LGHNA and CDR2 is YNFKEQ. The CDR3 totals 16 residues. The CDR3 here is CASSQEIGRANEKLFF. The CDR3, as DNA: TGTGCCAGCAGCCAAGAGATAGGGAGGGCAAATGAAAAACTGTTTTTT.

This chain links TRBV6-1 with TRBJ2-5; 8 positions match TRBD2. This CDR3 region has 14 residues. Germline CDR1 is MNHNS and CDR2 is SASEGT. Trimming at V came to 7 bases and at J to 5 bases, leaving 9 bases not matched to a gene. The CDR3: CASTSGGGTETQYF. The CDR3 nucleotides read TGTGCCAGCACCTCGGGAGGGGGGACCGAGACCCAGTACTTC.

This clone was detected only once. The chain uses TRBV5-1 and TRBJ1-4, with D tentatively TRBD1 (6 bases). The germline gives CDR1 SGHRS, CDR2 YFSETQ. Deletions cut 0 bases from V and 5 bases from J, with 11 bases between. The CDR3 totals 15 residues. CDR3: CASSLDRAGNEKLFF. CDR3 in DNA: TGCGCCAGCAGCTTGGACAGGGCGGGGAATGAAAAACTGTTTTTT.

CDR3 region: CASSLPLTSGSYEQYF. CDR3 in DNA: TGTGCCAGCTCACTCCCGTTGACTAGCGGCTCCTACGAGCAGTACTTC. J is TRBJ2-7 and V is TRBV18, with 9 positions matching TRBD2. CDR1 KGHSH and CDR2 LQKENI come from the germline V gene. V gave up 4 bases and J gave up 0 bases; unmatched junction bases: 7. The CDR3 is 16 amino acids.

The J gene is TRBJ1-2, the V gene TRBV18; D uncertain. The CDR3 covers 16 residues. Germline CDR1 and CDR2: KGHSH and LQKENI. Trimming stripped 0 bases from V and 8 bases from J, with 19 bases between. CDR3 amino acids: CASSPPSLSDIYGYTF. In DNA form, the CDR3 reads TGTGCCAGCTCACCACCGAGTTTATCGGATATTTACGGCTACACCTTC. Supplemented by reference TRBV18 and TRBJ1-2, the full variable domain reads NAGVMQNPRHLVRRRGQEARLRCSPMKGHSHVYWYRQLPEEGLKFMVYLQKENIIDESGMPKERFSAEFPKEGPSILRIQQVVRGDSAAYFCASSPPSLSDIYGYTFGSGTRLTVV.

This clone is deemed medium-sized (0.01 to 0.1%). The CDR3 nucleotides are TGTGCAAGTCGCTTAGTACTCGGGGGAAGGGAAAAACTGTTTTTT. Its translation: CASRLVLGGREKLFF. The chain carries TRBV12-2 and TRBJ1-4. TRBV12-2 is marked as a pseudogene. The CDR3 consists of 15 residues.

V gene TRBV7-3 combines with J gene TRBJ2-1, with D perhaps matching TRBD2 (5 bases). In germline, CDR1 is SGHTA, CDR2 FQGTGA. Deletions cut 4 bases from V and 5 bases from J, with 9 bases between. CDR3 length: 13 residues. CDR3 bases: TGTGCCAGCAGCTCCACTAGAGACAATGAGCAGTTCTTC. Its translation: CASSSTRDNEQFF.

The chain joins TRBV2 to TRBJ2-1; no clear D. This CDR3 region has 13 residues. The V gene lost 7 bases and the J gene lost 6 bases, with 13 bases spanning the gap. The germline gives CDR1 SNHLY, CDR2 FYNNEI. DNA for the CDR3: TGTGCCAGCATCGGGTGGCTGGGCAATGAGCAGTTCTTC. Translating it yields CASIGWLGNEQFF. Variable domain in full (rest from reference TRBV2 and TRBJ2-1): EPEVTQTPSHQVTQMGQEVILRCVPISNHLYFYWYRQILGQKVEFLVSFYNNEISEKSEIFDDQFSVERPDGSNFTLKIRSTKLEDSAMYFCASIGWLGNEQFFGPGTRLTVL.

The J gene is TRBJ1-2, the V gene TRBV11-2; 7 bases fit TRBD1. The germline gives CDR1 SGHAT, CDR2 FQNNGV. The J segment lost 4 bases and the V segment lost 5 bases, leaving 4 bases of the junction unmatched. The CDR3 consists of 13 residues. The CDR3 DNA reads TGTGCCAGCAGCCTACAGGGGTCCTATGGCTACACCTTC. Protein: CASSLQGSYGYTF. Using reference TRBV11-2 and TRBJ1-2 for the parts outside the CDR3, the full variable domain is EAGVAQSPRYKIIEKRQSVAFWCNPISGHATLYWYQQILGQGPKLLIQFQNNGVVDDSQLPKDRFSAERLKGVDSTLKIQPAKLEDSAVYLCASSLQGSYGYTFGSGTRLTVV.

This chain uses TRBV9 with TRBJ2-7; D unresolved. The CDR3 spans 14 residues. The V gene's germline CDR1 is SGDLS and CDR2 YYNGEE. Trimming took off 0 bases at V and 6 bases at J, with 13 bases between the two ends. The CDR3 nucleotides read TGTGCCAGCAGCGTAGGATTGACGATGGGCGAGCAGTACTTC. Amino acids: CASSVGLTMGEQYF. The variable domain in full, with the rest retrieved from reference TRBV9 and TRBJ2-7, is DSGVTQTPKHLITATGQRVTLRCSPRSGDLSVYWYQQSLDQGLQFLIQYYNGEERAKGNILERFSAQQFPDLHSELNLSSLELGDSALYFCASSVGLTMGEQYFGPGTRLTVT.